This entry features one TCR beta chain sequence. The entry originates in a study of blood T cell repertoires in COVID-19. Study overall: Material from acute and convalescent COVID-19 was sourced from the United States, Italy and Spain.

The CDR3 has 14 residues. Germline V lookup: CDR1 SNHLY, CDR2 FYNNEI. V gave up 0 bases and J gave up 5 bases, with 9 bases separating them. Clones were read by immunoSEQ multiplex PCR, and TCRdb kept only the in-frame ones, dropping some. The data contain 95,000 to 150,000 clones, roughly 80% of them singletons. The receptor's source is a man older than 75 with COVID-19, enrolled during active disease. The sample consisted of peripheral blood. V gene TRBV2 combines with J gene TRBJ2-3; D not resolved. CDR3: CASSEAAVGDTQYF. The CDR3 DNA is TGTGCCAGCAGTGAAGCGGCCGTTGGAGATACGCAGTATTTT.